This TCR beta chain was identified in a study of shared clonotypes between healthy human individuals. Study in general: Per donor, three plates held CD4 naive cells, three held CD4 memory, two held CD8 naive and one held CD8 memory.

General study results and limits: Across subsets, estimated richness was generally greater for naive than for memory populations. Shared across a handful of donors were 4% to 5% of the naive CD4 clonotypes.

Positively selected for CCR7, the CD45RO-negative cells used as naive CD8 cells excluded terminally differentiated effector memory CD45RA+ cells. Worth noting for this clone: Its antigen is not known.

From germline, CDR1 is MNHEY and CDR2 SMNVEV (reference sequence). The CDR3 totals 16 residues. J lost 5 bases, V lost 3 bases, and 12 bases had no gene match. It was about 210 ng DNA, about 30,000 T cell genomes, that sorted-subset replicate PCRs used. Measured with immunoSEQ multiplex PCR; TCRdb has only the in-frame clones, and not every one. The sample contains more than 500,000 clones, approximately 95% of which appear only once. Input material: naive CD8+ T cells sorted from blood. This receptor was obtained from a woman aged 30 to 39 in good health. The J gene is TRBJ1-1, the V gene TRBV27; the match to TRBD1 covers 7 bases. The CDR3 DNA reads TGTGCCAGCAGTTTGTCACAGGGGATAAGAGGGACTGAAGCTTTCTTT. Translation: CASSLSQGIRGTEAFF.